The text below deals with one T cell receptor beta chain. No cognate antigen has been identified for it. Base quality data are lacking; no much larger clone is found one base away. This specimen's time point label, per the study, means: baseline before first vaccination. Vaccinee samples came from UK trials COV001 and COV002, including a single-blind randomized controlled phase 2/3 trial of AZD1222 (ChAdOx1 nCoV-19) in healthy adults. For TCRbeta chain sequencing, PBMC samples were collected from trial participants at day 0 and at day 28 after the second dose. The CDR3 regions of human TCRbeta chains were analyzed by immunosequencing. The published analysis was carried out like this. TCRs in the repertoires were compared against a reference library of SARS-CoV-2-specific TCRs that had been generated with the MIRA antigen-specificity platform. Breadth was defined as the fraction of unique TCRs that were SARS-CoV-2-associated. Depth was defined as the fraction of total T cells that were SARS-CoV-2-associated. Using the MIRA data, every spike-specific TCR was mapped to the spike region that the TCR reacted to and assigned to either a CD4 or a CD8 class. Log10-transformed breadth and depth values were compared by one-way ANOVA with Sidak's multiple comparisons tests. TCRdb carries this immuneACCESS record with in-frame sequences only. Its versions omit some clonotypes, under half of them owing to an unresolved V gene in the studies checked, with the rest unexplained. V and J calls and clone size follow that table, whereas D and trimming were derived from the DNA. This sample has about 54,000 clones in its table, and roughly 90% of those were observed once. The ten largest clones take up just under 2% of the sample.

This sample was taken from a study of T cell responses to AZD1222 COVID-19 vaccine (dated by TCRdb to about 2021). Context from the whole study: AZD1222 recipients given second doses at about 4 weeks or at about 12 weeks were pooled, since spike-specific TCR depth and breadth were not found to differ between the two schedules. TCR sequencing covered 230 or so trial participants: 200 to 220 given two doses of AZD1222 and 26 given two doses of MenACWY control vaccine. Trial participants were enrolled by age into subgroups of 18-55, 56-69 and 70-plus years, and around 150, 28 and 57 TCR-sequenced participants, respectively, were included in these subgroups.

Overall study outcomes, separate from this receptor: Nearly half of unique spike-specific TCRs reportedly recognized epitopes outside regions mutated in the B.1.351 and B.1.1.7 variants. In the small 56-69-year group, the increase in depth fell short of significance, most likely because of low power. Only 5 to 7 AZD1222 recipients were SARS-CoV-2 seropositive at baseline, limiting conclusions about previously exposed vaccinees. Because no day 14 peak-response samples were available, repertoires were characterized only after the peak T cell response. CD4 TCRs associated with the vaccine covered the entire spike protein, and the dominant responses were in regions 160-218 and 743-854. After two AZD1222 doses, both the breadth and the depth of spike-specific TCRs were significantly higher than at day 0 and than in MenACWY recipients. Participants were mostly white British, with more females than males. The authors suggested clonal diversity may have been underestimated.

Taken from cysteine to phenylalanine, the CDR3 has 14 residues. Just the 42-base CDR3 DNA is kept, in frame starting at base 1. The material sequenced was peripheral blood, taken on day 0 of AZD1222 vaccination. The V gene is TRBV21-1 and the J gene is TRBJ2-7; TRBD1 is taken as the D call from the table, unchecked against the DNA. TRBV21-1 is noted as a pseudogene. The TCR was taken from an adult in good health. The CDR3 region: CASFGTKYSYEQYF. The DNA sequence is given as TGTGCCAGTTTCGGGACAAAATACTCCTACGAGCAGTACTTC.